A selection of T cell receptor beta chains follows, all from one sample in a study of blood T cell repertoires in COVID-19. Assay: immunoSEQ multiplex PCR; the TCRdb copy retains only in-frame clones and omits some. Among 200,000 to 250,000 clones, roughly 81% were seen once, and the ten largest hold over 2.5%. Material: peripheral blood. The source of these receptors is a man aged 50-59 years who had recovered from COVID-19. The CDR3 runs from the conserved cysteine through the conserved F or W. A D gene is named only where the DNA matches it firmly. Size values are once, few and many counts, or a class for expanded clones, and some rows have none.

d_call | j_call | clone_size | v_call | cdr3_nt | cdr3_aa
TRBD1 | TRBJ1-3 | . | TRBV3-1/TRBV3-2 | TGTGCCAGCAGCCAACACTCCGGGACAGGGGCTGGAAACACCATATATTTT | CASSQHSGTGAGNTIYF
TRBD2 | TRBJ2-3 | . | TRBV2 | TGTGCCAGCACCGAGGGGACTAGCGTAAAAGGAGATACGCAGTATTTT | CASTEGTSVKGDTQYF
. | TRBJ2-5 | . | TRBV19 | TGTGCCAGTAGTATAGATCATAATAGCGCGGGTGAGACCCAGTACTTC | CASSIDHNSAGETQYF
. | TRBJ2-7 | . | TRBV4-1 | TGCGCCAGCAGCCCTGGGACACTGGGCTACGAGCAGTACTTC | CASSPGTLGYEQYF
. | TRBJ2-7 | . | TRBV2 | TGTGCCAGCAGTGAACAGGACTACGAGCAGTACTTC | CASSEQDYEQYF
TRBD1 | TRBJ1-5 | few | TRBV3-1/TRBV3-2 | TGTGCCAGCAGCCGACAGGGGAATCAGCCCCAGCATTTT | CASSRQGNQPQHF
TRBD2 | TRBJ2-7 | . | TRBV5-1 | TGCGCCAGCAGCCCCCCTCCCCTAGCGGGAGGTGCCTACGAGCAGTACTTC | CASSPPPLAGGAYEQYF
. | TRBJ1-5 | . | TRBV27 | TGTGCCAGCAGTCCTTGGGGGGGCAATCAGCCCCAGCATTTT | CASSPWGGNQPQHF
TRBD1 | TRBJ2-7 | . | TRBV11-2 | TGTGCCAGCAGCTTGGGACAGGGATTATTCCAGTACTTC | CASSLGQGLFQYF
. | TRBJ1-1 | . | TRBV5-1 | TGCGCCAGCAGCTTGGTCGTTTCGAACACTGAAGCTTTCTTT | CASSLVVSNTEAFF